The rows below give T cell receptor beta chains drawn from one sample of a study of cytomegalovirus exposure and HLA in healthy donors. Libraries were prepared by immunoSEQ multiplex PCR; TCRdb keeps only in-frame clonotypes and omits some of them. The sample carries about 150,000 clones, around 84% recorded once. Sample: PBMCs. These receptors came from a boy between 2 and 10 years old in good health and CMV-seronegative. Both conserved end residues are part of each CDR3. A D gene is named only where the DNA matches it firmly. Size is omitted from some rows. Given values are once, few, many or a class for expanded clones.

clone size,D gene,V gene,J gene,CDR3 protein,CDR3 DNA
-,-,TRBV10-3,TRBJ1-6,CAISGLNSPLHF,TGTGCCATCAGTGGACTAAATTCACCCCTCCACTTT
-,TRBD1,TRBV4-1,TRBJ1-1,CASRTFLRGAGGTEAFF,TGCGCCAGCAGAACATTCCTGCGGGGGGCAGGGGGAACTGAAGCTTTCTTT
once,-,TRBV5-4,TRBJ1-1,CASSLRGNTEAFF,TGTGCCAGCAGCTTGAGAGGAAACACTGAAGCTTTCTTT
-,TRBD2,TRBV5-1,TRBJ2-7,CASSLISSGSLGYEQYF,TGCGCCAGCAGCTTGATCTCTAGCGGGAGTCTTGGCTACGAGCAGTACTTC
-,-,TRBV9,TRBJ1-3,CASSVGGTGNTIYF,TGTGCCAGCAGCGTAGGAGGGACTGGAAACACCATATATTTT
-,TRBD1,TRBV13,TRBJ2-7,CASSATTGTGGSYEQYF,TGTGCCAGCAGCGCGACAACCGGGACAGGGGGCTCCTACGAGCAGTACTTC
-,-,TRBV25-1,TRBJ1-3,CASSGTTLITSGNTIYF,TGTGCCAGCAGTGGGACAACTCTGATAACCTCTGGAAACACCATATATTTT
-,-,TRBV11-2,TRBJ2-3,CASSLEGGPTDTQYF,TGTGCCAGCAGCTTAGAGGGGGGGCCCACAGATACGCAGTATTTT
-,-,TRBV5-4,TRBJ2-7,CASSLAPGNSYEQYF,TGTGCCAGCAGCTTGGCCCCAGGGAACTCCTACGAGCAGTACTTC
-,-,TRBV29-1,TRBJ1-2,CSVALGHLYGYTF,TGCAGCGTTGCTTTGGGACACCTCTATGGCTACACCTTC
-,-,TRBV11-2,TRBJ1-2,CASSRDRELEHTF,TGTGCCAGCAGTCGGGATAGGGAACTTGAGCACACCTTC
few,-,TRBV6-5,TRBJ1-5,CASGTLDQPQHF,TGTGCCAGCGGGACACTCGATCAGCCCCAGCATTTT
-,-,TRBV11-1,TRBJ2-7,CASSLLGGGTSRHEQYF,TGTGCCAGCAGCTTGCTTGGTGGAGGGACTTCACGGCACGAGCAGTACTTC
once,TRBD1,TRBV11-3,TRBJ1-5,CASRRTGESNQPQHF,TGTGCCAGCCGACGGACAGGGGAAAGCAATCAGCCCCAGCATTTT
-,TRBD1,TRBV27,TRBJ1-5,CASSSGQNNQPQHF,TGTGCCAGCAGTTCGGGACAGAACAATCAGCCCCAGCATTTT